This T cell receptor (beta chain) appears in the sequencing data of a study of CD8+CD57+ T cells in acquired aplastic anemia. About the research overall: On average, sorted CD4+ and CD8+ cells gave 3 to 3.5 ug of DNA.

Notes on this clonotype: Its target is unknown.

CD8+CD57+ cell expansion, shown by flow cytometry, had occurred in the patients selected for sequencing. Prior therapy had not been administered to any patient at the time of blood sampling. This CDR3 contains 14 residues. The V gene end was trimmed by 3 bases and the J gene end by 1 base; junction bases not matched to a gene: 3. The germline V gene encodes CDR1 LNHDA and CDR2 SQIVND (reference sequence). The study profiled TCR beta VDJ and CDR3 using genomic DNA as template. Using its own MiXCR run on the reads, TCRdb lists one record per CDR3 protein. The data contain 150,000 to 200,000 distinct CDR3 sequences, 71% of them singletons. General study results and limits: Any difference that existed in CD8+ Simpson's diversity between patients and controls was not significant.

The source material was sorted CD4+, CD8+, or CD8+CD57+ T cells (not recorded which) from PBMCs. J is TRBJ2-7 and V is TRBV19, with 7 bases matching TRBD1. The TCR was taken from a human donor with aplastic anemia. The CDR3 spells CASSMTGRSYEQYF. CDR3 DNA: TGTGCCAGTAGTATGACAGGGAGATCCTACGAGCAGTACTTC.